This TCR beta chain is drawn from a study of T cells after posttransplantation cyclophosphamide. Trimming took 4 bases from V and 0 from J; bases not matched to a gene: 7. The CDR3 has 16 amino acids. Germline V CDR1 and CDR2: LGHNA, YNFKEQ. The naive gate required viable CD3+CD4+ or CD3+CD8+ cells with CCR7+CD45RA+CD45RO-CD95-CD27+CD28+ phenotype. The assay was immunoSEQ multiplex PCR, and TCRdb's table has in-frame clones only and misses some. The data show approximately 9,700 clones, 98% seen once. Sequenced: naive CD4+ T cells sorted from PBMCs. The receptor comes from a woman aged 55-69 years in good health, CMV-negative, and a related stem cell transplant donor. The J gene is TRBJ2-3, the V gene TRBV4-2; 7 bases match TRBD2. Here the CDR3 reads CASSRGVAGSTDTQYF. The CDR3 DNA reads TGTGCCAGCAGCCGGGGGGTAGCGGGTAGCACAGATACGCAGTATTTT.